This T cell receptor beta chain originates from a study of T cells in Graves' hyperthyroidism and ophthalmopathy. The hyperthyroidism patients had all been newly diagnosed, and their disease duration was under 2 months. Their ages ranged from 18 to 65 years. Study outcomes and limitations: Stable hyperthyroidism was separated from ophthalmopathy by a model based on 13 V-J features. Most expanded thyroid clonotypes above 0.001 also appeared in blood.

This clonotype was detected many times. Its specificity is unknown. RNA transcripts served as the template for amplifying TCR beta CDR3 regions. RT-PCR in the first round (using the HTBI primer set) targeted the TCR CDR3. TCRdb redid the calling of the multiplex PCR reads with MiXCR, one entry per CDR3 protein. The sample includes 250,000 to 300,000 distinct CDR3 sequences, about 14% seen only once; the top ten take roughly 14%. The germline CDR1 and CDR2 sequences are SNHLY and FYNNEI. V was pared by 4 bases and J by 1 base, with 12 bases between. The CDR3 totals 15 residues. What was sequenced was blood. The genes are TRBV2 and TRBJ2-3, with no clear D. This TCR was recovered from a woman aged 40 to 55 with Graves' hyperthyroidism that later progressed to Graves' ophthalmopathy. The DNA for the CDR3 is TGTGCCAGCAGTGGGGCCCATGGCGGCACAGATACGCAGTATTTT. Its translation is CASSGAHGGTDTQYF.